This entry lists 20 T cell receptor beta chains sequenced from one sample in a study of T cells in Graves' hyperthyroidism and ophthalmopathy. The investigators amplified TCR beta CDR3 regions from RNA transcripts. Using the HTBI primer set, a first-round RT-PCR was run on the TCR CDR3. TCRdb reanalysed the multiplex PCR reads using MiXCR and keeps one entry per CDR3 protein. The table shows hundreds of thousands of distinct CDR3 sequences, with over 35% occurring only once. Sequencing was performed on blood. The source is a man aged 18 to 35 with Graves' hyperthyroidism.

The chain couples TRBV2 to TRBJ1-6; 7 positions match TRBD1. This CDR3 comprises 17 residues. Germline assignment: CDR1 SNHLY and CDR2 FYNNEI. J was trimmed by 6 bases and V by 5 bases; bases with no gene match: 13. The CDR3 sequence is CASSPSGTASLNSPLHF. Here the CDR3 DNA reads TGTGCCAGCAGTCCCTCCGGGACAGCGTCGCTTAATTCACCCCTCCACTTT.

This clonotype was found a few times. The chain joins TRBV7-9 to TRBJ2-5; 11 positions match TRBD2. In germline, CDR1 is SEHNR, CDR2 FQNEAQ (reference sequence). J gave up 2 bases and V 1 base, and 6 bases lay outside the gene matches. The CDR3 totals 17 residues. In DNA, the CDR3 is TGTGCCAGCAGCTTAGGGGAACTAGCGGGAGTTCAAGAGACCCAGTACTTC. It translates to CASSLGELAGVQETQYF.

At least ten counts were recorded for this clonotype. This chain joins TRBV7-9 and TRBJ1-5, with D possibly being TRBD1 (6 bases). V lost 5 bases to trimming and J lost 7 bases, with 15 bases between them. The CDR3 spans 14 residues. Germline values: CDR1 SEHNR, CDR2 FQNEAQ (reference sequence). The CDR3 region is CASSAQGIGQPQHF. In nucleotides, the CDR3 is TGTGCCAGCAGCGCTCAGGGGATAGGGCAGCCCCAGCATTTT.

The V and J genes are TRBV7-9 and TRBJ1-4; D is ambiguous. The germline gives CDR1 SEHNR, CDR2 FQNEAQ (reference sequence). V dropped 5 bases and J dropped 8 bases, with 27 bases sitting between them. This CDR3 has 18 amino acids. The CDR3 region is CASSLKKPTRGIGEKLFF. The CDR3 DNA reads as TGTGCCAGCAGCCTTAAAAAACCTACGCGAGGGATCGGGGAAAAACTGTTTTTT.

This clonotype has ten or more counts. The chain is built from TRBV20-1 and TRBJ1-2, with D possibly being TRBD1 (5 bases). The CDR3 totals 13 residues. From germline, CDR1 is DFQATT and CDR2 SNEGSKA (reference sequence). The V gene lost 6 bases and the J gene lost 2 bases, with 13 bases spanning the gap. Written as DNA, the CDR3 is TGCAGTGCCCTACGCGGGGGAAACTATGGCTACACCTTC. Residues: CSALRGGNYGYTF.

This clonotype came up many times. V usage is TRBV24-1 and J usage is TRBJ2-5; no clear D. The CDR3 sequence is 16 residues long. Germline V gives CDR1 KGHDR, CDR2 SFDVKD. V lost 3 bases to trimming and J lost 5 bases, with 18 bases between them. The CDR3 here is CATSDPTPSGLETQYF. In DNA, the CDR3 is TGTGCCACCAGTGATCCTACACCGTCGGGTCTCGAGACCCAGTACTTC.

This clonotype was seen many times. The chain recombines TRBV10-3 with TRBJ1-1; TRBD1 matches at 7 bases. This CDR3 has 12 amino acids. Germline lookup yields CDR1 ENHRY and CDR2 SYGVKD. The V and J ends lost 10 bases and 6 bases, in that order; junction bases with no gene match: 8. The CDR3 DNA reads TGTGCCACTGGACAGGCCGCCCCTGAAGCTTTCTTT. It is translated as CATGQAAPEAFF.

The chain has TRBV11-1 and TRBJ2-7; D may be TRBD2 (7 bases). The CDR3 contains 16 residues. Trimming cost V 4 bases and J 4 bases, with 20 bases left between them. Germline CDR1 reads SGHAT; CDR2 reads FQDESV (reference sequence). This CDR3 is CASSWGGGTDIYEQYF. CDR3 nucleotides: TGTGCCAGCAGCTGGGGGGGCGGGACGGACATTTACGAGCAGTACTTC.

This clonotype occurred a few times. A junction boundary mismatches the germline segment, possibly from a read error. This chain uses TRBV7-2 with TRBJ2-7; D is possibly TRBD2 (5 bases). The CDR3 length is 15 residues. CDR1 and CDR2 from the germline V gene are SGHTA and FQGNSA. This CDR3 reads CASSQEPGSSYEQYF. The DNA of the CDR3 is TGCGCCAGCAGCCAAGAGCCGGGGAGCTCCTACGAGCAGTACTTC.

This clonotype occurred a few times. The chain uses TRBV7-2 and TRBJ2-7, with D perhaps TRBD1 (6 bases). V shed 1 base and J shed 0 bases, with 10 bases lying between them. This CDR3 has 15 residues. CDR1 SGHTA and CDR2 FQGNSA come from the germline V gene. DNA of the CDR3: TGTGCCAGCAGCTTAGGACAGGAGAGCTCCTACGAGCAGTACTTC. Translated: CASSLGQESSYEQYF.

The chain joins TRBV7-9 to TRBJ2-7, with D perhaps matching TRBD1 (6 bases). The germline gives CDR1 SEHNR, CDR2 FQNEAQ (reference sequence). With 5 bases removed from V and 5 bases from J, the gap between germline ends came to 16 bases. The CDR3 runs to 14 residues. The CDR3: CASSPVTGIHEQYF. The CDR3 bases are TGTGCCAGCAGCCCCGTCACAGGGATCCACGAGCAGTACTTC.

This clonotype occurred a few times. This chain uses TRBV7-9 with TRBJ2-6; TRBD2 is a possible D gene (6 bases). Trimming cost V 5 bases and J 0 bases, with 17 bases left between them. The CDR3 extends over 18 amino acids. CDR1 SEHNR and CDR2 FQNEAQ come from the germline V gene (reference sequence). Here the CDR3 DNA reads TGTGCCAGCAGCCCAACCGGGGACTTTCTCTCTGGGGCCAACGTCCTGACTTTC. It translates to CASSPTGDFLSGANVLTF. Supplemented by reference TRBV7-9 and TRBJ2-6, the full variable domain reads DTGVSQNPRHKITKRGQNVTFRCDPISEHNRLYWYRQTLGQGPEFLTYFQNEAQLEKSRLLSDRFSAERPKGSFSTLEIQRTEQGDSAMYLCASSPTGDFLSGANVLTFGAGSRLTVL.

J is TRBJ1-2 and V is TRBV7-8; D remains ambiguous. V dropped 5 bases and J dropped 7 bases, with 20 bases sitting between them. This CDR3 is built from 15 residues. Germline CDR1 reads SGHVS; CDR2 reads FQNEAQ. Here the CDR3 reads CASSPLSRESCGYTF. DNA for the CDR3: TGTGCCAGCAGCCCTCTCAGCAGAGAGTCGTGTGGCTACACCTTC.

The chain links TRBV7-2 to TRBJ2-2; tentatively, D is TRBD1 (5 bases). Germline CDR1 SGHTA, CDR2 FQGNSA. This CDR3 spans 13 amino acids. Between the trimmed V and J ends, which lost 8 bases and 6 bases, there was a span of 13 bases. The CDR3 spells CASLMDTPGELFF. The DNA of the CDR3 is TGTGCCAGCCTCATGGACACACCCGGGGAGCTGTTTTTT. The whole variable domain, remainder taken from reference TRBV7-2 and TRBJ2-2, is GAGVSQSPSNKVTEKGKDVELRCDPISGHTALYWYRQSLGQGLEFLIYFQGNSAPDKSGLPSDRFSAERTGGSVSTLTIQRTQQEDSAVYLCASLMDTPGELFFGEGSRLTVL.

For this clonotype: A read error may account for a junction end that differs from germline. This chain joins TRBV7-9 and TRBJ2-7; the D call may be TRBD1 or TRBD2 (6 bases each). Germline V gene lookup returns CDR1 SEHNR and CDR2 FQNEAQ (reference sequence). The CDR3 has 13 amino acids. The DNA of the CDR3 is TGTGCCAGCAGCTTGTACGGGGGCTACGAGCAGTGCTTC. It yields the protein CASSLYGGYEQCF.

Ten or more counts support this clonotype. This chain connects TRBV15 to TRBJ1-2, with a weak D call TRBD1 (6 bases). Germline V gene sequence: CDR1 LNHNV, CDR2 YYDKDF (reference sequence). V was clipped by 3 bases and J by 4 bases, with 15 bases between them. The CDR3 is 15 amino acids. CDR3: CATSSEGGGFYGYTF. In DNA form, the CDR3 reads TGTGCCACCAGCAGCGAAGGGGGTGGCTTCTATGGCTACACCTTC.

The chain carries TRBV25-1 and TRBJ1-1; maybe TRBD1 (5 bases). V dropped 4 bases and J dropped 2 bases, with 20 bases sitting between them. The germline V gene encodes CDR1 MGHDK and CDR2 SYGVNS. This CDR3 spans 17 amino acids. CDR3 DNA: TGTGCCAGCAGTGGACCGGGACCACAATCACAAAACACTGAAGCTTTCTTT. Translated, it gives CASSGPGPQSQNTEAFF.

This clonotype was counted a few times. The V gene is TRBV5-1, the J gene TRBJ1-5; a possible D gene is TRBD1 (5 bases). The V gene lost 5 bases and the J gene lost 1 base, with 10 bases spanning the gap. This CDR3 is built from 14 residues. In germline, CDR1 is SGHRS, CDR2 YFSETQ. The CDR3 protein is CASRQVGSNQPQHF. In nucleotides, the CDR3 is TGCGCCAGCAGACAGGTTGGCAGCAATCAGCCCCAGCATTTT.

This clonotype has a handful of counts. CDR3 region: CASSMFGGSGYEQYF. The CDR3, as DNA: TGTGCCAGTAGTATGTTCGGCGGGAGTGGATACGAGCAGTACTTC. The chain joins TRBV19 to TRBJ2-7, with TRBD2 matching over 7 bases. V lost 3 bases to trimming and J lost 4 bases; unmatched junction nucleotides: 9. The CDR3 is made up of 15 amino acids. Germline V gene sequence: CDR1 LNHDA, CDR2 SQIVND (reference sequence). The full variable domain, rest sourced from reference TRBV19 and TRBJ2-7, is DGGITQSPKYLFRKEGQNVTLSCEQNLNHDAMYWYRQDPGQGLRLIYYSQIVNDFQKGDIAEGYSVSREKKESFPLTVTSAQKNPTAFYLCASSMFGGSGYEQYFGPGTRLTVT.

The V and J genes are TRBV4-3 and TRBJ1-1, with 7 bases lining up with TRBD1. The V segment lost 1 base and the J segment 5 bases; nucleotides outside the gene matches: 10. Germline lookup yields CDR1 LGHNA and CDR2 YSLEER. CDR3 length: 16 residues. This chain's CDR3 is CASSQAAAGGGTEAFF. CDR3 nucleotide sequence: TGCGCCAGCAGCCAAGCAGCCGCAGGGGGGGGGACTGAAGCTTTCTTT.